One and the same sample provided the 11 T cell receptor beta chains below, sequenced in a study of beta chain features in type 1 diabetes listed by TCRdb under 2018. Receptor libraries were prepared by the immunoSEQ multiplex PCR assay. The High Capacity cDNA Reverse Transcription Kit was used to reverse transcribe all of the isolated RNA, meaning that expressed TCRB transcripts were what got sequenced. Here the immuneACCESS table is served through TCRdb, limited to in-frame sequences with V and J called. Missing clones are a known gap in these copies; in checked studies unresolved V genes cover under half, and the rest lacks a known reason. Here the sample has about 180,000 clones; around an eighth occur a single time. The ten largest account for around 0.63% of the sample. Specimen: central memory CD4+ T cells from blood. The receptors were gathered from a woman aged 18 to 35 in good health.

The chain links TRBV7-3 to TRBJ2-5; D might be TRBD2 (6 bases). The CDR3 extends over 15 amino acids. CDR1 is SGHTA and CDR2 is FQGTGA in the germline V gene. Trimming left V 3 bases short and J 1 base short, with 12 bases between. The CDR3 coding sequence is TGTGCCAGCAGCTTGTCCCGGGACTCCCAAGAGACCCAGTACTTC. It translates to CASSLSRDSQETQYF.

This rearrangement joins TRBV28 to TRBJ2-7, with D possibly TRBD1 on 6 matching bases. V lost 6 bases, J lost 4 bases, and 13 bases lay in between. This CDR3 has 13 residues. The germline V gene encodes CDR1 MDHEN and CDR2 SYDVKM. The CDR3 nucleotides are TGTGCCAGCAGACAGGGTATGGGGTACGAGCAGTACTTC. The encoded protein is CASRQGMGYEQYF. Complete variable domain (other parts from reference TRBV28 and TRBJ2-7): DVKVTQSSRYLVKRTGEKVFLECVQDMDHENMFWYRQDPGLGLRLIYFSYDVKMKEKGDIPEGYSVSREKKERFSLILESASTNQTSMYLCASRQGMGYEQYFGPGTRLTVT.

In its sample, this clone was seen a few times. This sequence joins TRBV15 and TRBJ1-5; TRBD1 matches at 8 bases. Germline CDR1 LNHNV, CDR2 YYDKDF (reference sequence). J gave up 2 bases and V 0 bases, and 3 bases lay outside the gene matches. The CDR3 consists of 16 residues. Written as DNA, the CDR3 is TGTGCCACCAGCAGAGAGGGACAGGAAGGCAATCAGCCCCAGCATTTT. Amino acid sequence: CATSREGQEGNQPQHF.

This clone came up a few times. This chain connects TRBV4-3 to TRBJ1-5; no clear D. The CDR3 sequence is 15 residues long. V dropped 3 bases and J dropped 5 bases, with 14 bases sitting between them. Per the germline V gene, CDR1 is LGHNA and CDR2 is YSLEER. The CDR3 DNA is TGCGCCAGCAGCCAGGGCCAGGAGGGTTATCAGCCCCAGCATTTT. Translating it yields CASSQGQEGYQPQHF.

The rearrangement links TRBV9 to TRBJ2-2, with 7 bases fitting TRBD1. The CDR3 totals 14 residues. V shed 0 bases and J 6 bases; nucleotides not matched to a gene: 2. Germline values: CDR1 SGDLS, CDR2 YYNGEE. The CDR3 nucleotides are TGTGCCAGCAGCGTAGAGGGGACAGCCGGGGAGCTGTTTTTT. Translating it yields CASSVEGTAGELFF.

This clone was counted a few times. The J gene is TRBJ2-2, the V gene TRBV30; 10 bases line up with TRBD2. V was clipped by 2 bases and J by 5 bases; unmatched bases: 5. The CDR3 is 15 amino acids. Germline V CDR1 and CDR2: GTSNPN, SVGIG (reference sequence). CDR3 nucleotides: TGTGCCTGGAGTTCTAGCGGGAGTAATACCGGGGAGCTGTTTTTT. It specifies CAWSSSGSNTGELFF.

This clone showed up just a few times. V gene TRBV7-2 combines with J gene TRBJ2-3; 8 bases align to TRBD2. With V trimmed by 6 bases and J by 4 bases, 3 bases remained unmatched. The CDR3 is 13 amino acids. Per germline, CDR1 SGHTA and CDR2 FQGNSA. The CDR3 DNA sequence: TGTGCCAGCAGGGGAGCGGGAGCAGATACGCAGTATTTT. It is translated as CASRGAGADTQYF. Complete variable domain (other parts from reference TRBV7-2 and TRBJ2-3): GAGVSQSPSNKVTEKGKDVELRCDPISGHTALYWYRQSLGQGLEFLIYFQGNSAPDKSGLPSDRFSAERTGGSVSTLTIQRTQQEDSAVYLCASRGAGADTQYFGPGTRLTVL.

V usage is TRBV9 and J usage is TRBJ2-7; tentative D call: TRBD2 (6 bases). The CDR3 is 15 residues long. Trimming left V 3 bases short and J 2 bases short, with 15 bases between. Germline CDR1 SGDLS, CDR2 YYNGEE. CDR3 in DNA: TGTGCCAGCAGCGGAGGGTGGACTACCACCTACGAGCAGTACTTC. It specifies CASSGGWTTTYEQYF.

The chain carries TRBV7-2 and TRBJ2-7; 10 nucleotides agree with TRBD2. Losses at the gene ends were 3 bases for V and 3 bases for J; bases not matched to a gene: 5. The CDR3 contains 15 residues. Germline lookup yields CDR1 SGHTA and CDR2 FQGNSA. The CDR3 loop is CASSFPPSGSYEQYF. The CDR3 DNA follows: TGTGCCAGCAGCTTTCCCCCTAGCGGGAGCTACGAGCAGTACTTC.

The chain carries TRBV27 and TRBJ1-2; 9 nucleotides align to TRBD1. With 4 bases clipped from V and 5 bases from J, the junction kept 8 bases outside the gene matches. The V gene's germline CDR1 is MNHEY and CDR2 SMNVEV (reference sequence). The CDR3 totals 15 residues. The CDR3: CASSSLGQGNYGYTF. The CDR3 coding sequence is TGTGCCAGCAGTTCCCTTGGACAGGGGAATTATGGCTACACCTTC.

V is TRBV4-3 and J is TRBJ2-2; possibly TRBD1 for D (6 bases). The CDR3 runs to 14 residues. Trimming left V 0 bases short and J 4 bases short, with 6 bases between. The V gene's germline CDR1 is LGHNA and CDR2 YSLEER. CDR3 in amino acids: CASSQEGATGELFF. CDR3 DNA sequence: TGCGCCAGCAGCCAAGAGGGGGCCACCGGGGAGCTGTTTTTT.